Described below is a single TCR beta chain sequence and its context. These data are taken from a study of blood T cell repertoires in COVID-19. Overall study: From the United States, Italy and Spain came samples of acute and convalescent COVID-19. T cells, B-cell-depleted T cells, or PBMCs provided the cDNA or gDNA that served as material.

Trimming cost V 3 bases and J 0 bases; bases outside gene matches: 12. This CDR3 contains 17 residues. CDR1 and CDR2 from the germline V gene are SGHDT and YYEEEE. Per the original data handling: Nucleated cell counts were estimated from reference gene primer amplification. Sequencing used immunoSEQ multiplex PCR; TCRdb keeps in-frame clones, though not all of them. V, J and clone size reflect that table, while D and trimming were determined from the DNA. The data contain 130,000 or so clones, less than 90% of them seen just once; the ten biggest clones take up over 1.1%. This chain uses TRBV5-6 with TRBJ2-7; 7 bases match TRBD2. Sequenced input: peripheral blood. The sequence was obtained from a man aged 55 to 70 with acute or convalescent COVID-19. CDR3 loop: CASSWKPGRVNSYEQYF. CDR3 coding DNA: TGTGCCAGCAGCTGGAAGCCGGGGAGGGTCAACTCCTACGAGCAGTACTTC.